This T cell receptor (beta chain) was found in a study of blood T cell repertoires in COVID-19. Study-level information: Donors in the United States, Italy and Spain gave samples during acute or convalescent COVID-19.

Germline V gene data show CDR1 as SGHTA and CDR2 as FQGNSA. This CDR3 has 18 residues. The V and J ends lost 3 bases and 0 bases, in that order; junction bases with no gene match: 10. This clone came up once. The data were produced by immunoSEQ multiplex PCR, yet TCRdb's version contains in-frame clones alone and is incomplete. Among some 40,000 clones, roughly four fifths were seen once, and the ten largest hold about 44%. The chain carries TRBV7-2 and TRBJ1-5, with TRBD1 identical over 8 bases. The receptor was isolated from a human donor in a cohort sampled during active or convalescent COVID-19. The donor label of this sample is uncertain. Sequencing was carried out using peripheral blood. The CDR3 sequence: CASSFSDRAFYSNQPQHF. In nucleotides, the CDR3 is TGTGCCAGCAGCTTTTCGGACAGGGCCTTTTATAGCAATCAGCCCCAGCATTTT.